What follows are 23 T cell receptor beta chains derived from one specimen sequenced in a study of T cell changes during pregnancy in multiple sclerosis. Measured with immunoSEQ multiplex PCR; TCRdb has only the in-frame clones, and not every one. The data hold about 85,000 clones, with roughly nine tenths observed a single time. This specimen consisted of peripheral blood, obtained in the first trimester of pregnancy. These TCRs come from a female donor with multiple sclerosis, enrolled in a pregnancy study.

The V call is TRBV14, the J call TRBJ2-1; 9 bases are shared with TRBD2. Germline V gives CDR1 SGHDN, CDR2 FVKESK. CDR3 length: 15 residues. Trimming took 4 bases from V and 8 from J; bases not matched to a gene: 9. The CDR3 reads CASSRWGGGVYEQFF. The CDR3 DNA reads as TGTGCCAGCAGCCGGTGGGGCGGGGGGGTCTATGAGCAGTTCTTC. Full variable domain (outside the CDR3, taken from reference TRBV14 and TRBJ2-1): EAGVTQFPSHSVIEKGQTVTLRCDPISGHDNLYWYRRVMGKEIKFLLHFVKESKQDESGMPNNRFLAERTGGTYSTLKVQPAELEDSGVYFCASSRWGGGVYEQFFGPGTRLTVL.

Concerning this clone itself: Germline is not matched at one junction end, which may reflect a read error. The rearrangement links TRBV7-9 to TRBJ1-1, with 7 bases identical to TRBD1. This CDR3 comprises 14 residues. Germline V gene data show CDR1 as SEHNR and CDR2 as FQNEAQ (reference sequence). The CDR3 region has the DNA TGTGCCAGCAGCCAGCAACAGGGGAACTCTGAAGCTTTCTTT. Translating gives CASSQQQGNSEAFF. Complete variable domain (other parts from reference TRBV7-9 and TRBJ1-1): DTGVSQNPRHKITKRGQNVTFRCDPISEHNRLYWYRQTLGQGPEFLTYFQNEAQLEKSRLLSDRFSAERPKGSFSTLEIQRTEQGDSAMYLCASSQQQGNSEAFFGQGTRLTVV.

The J gene is TRBJ2-1, the V gene TRBV4-3, with 7 positions matching TRBD1. The CDR3 loop spans 14 amino acids. V trimming: 4 bases; J trimming: 6 bases; junction bases outside the gene matches: 6. Germline V CDR1 and CDR2: LGHNA, YSLEER. The CDR3 sequence is CASSRSNRGNEQFF. CDR3 nucleotide sequence: TGCGCCAGCAGCCGCTCGAACAGGGGCAATGAGCAGTTCTTC.

The chain is built from TRBV28 and TRBJ1-6; TRBD1 matches at 9 bases. CDR1 and CDR2 (germline): MDHEN, SYDVKM. The CDR3 sequence is 17 residues long. The J segment lost 6 bases and the V segment lost 0 bases, leaving 6 bases of the junction unmatched. CDR3: CASSLWSGTGLNSPLHF. In nucleotides, the CDR3 is TGTGCCAGCAGTTTATGGTCCGGGACAGGGCTTAATTCACCCCTCCACTTT.

The chain joins TRBV5-6 to TRBJ1-3; D might be TRBD1 (5 bases). Trimming took off 4 bases at V and 3 bases at J, with 14 bases between the two ends. Looked up from germline, CDR1 is SGHDT and CDR2 is YYEEEE. This CDR3 comprises 15 residues. CDR3: CASSADTGYGNTIYF. The CDR3 bases are TGTGCCAGCAGCGCGGACACAGGTTATGGAAACACCATATATTTT.

The V gene is TRBV2, the J gene TRBJ2-3, with 8 positions matching TRBD2. Per germline, CDR1 SNHLY and CDR2 FYNNEI. The ends lost 6 bases at V and 3 bases at J; junction bases unmatched: 20. The CDR3 has 19 amino acids. The CDR3 sequence is CASSPSDAGGPLATDTQYF. The CDR3 DNA is TGTGCCAGCAGCCCCAGTGACGCGGGGGGCCCCCTGGCAACAGATACGCAGTATTTT.

The chain has TRBV6-1 and TRBJ2-1; weak D call: TRBD2 (6 bases). V shed 5 bases and J shed 4 bases, with 9 bases lying between them. CDR1 and CDR2 (germline): MNHNS, SASEGT. This CDR3 has 13 residues. The CDR3 spells CASSLATYNEQFF. CDR3 nucleotides: TGTGCCAGCAGTCTAGCGACTTACAATGAGCAGTTCTTC.

The CDR3 sequence: CASSFSGGAGETQYF. The CDR3 nucleotides read TGTGCCAGCAGCTTTAGCGGGGGGGCTGGAGAGACCCAGTACTTC. The chain couples TRBV5-6 to TRBJ2-5; 11 bases line up with TRBD2. CDR1 is SGHDT, CDR2 YYEEEE, per germline. CDR3 length: 15 residues. The V segment lost 2 bases and the J segment 4 bases; nucleotides outside the gene matches: 4.

The chain joins TRBV4-2 to TRBJ1-4; D possibly corresponds to TRBD1 (5 bases). The CDR3 extends over 16 amino acids. Germline V gives CDR1 LGHNA, CDR2 YNFKEQ. The ends were cut back, 4 bases at V and 8 bases at J, with 20 bases in the middle. CDR3 residues: CASSPRTGTDGEKLFF. Here the CDR3 DNA reads TGTGCCAGCAGCCCAAGGACCGGGACTGATGGGGAAAAACTGTTTTTT.

The chain has TRBV7-2 and TRBJ2-5; tentatively, D is TRBD2 (6 bases). Germline values: CDR1 SGHTA, CDR2 FQGNSA. This CDR3 is 17 amino acids long. Deletions cut 7 bases from V and 2 bases from J, with 23 bases between. Written as DNA, the CDR3 is TGTGCCAGCAACAAAGGGTCTTGGGGGGTGGGGCAAGAGACCCAGTACTTC. Amino acid sequence: CASNKGSWGVGQETQYF.

This sequence joins TRBV11-1 and TRBJ2-3; 10 bases map to TRBD2. Germline V CDR1 and CDR2: SGHAT, FQDESV (reference sequence). The CDR3 extends over 16 amino acids. V trimming: 5 bases; J trimming: 2 bases; junction bases outside the gene matches: 7. CDR3 sequence reads: CASSILAGALTDTQYF. Here the CDR3 DNA reads TGTGCCAGCAGCATCCTAGCGGGGGCCCTCACAGATACGCAGTATTTT.

This chain uses TRBV2 with TRBJ2-2; TRBD1 is a possible D gene (5 bases). Trimming took off 6 bases at V and 5 bases at J, with 10 bases between the two ends. CDR3 size: 13 residues. Germline assignment: CDR1 SNHLY and CDR2 FYNNEI. This chain's CDR3 is CASSRQLTGELFF. CDR3 sequence (DNA): TGTGCCAGCAGCCGACAGTTAACCGGGGAGCTGTTTTTT.

This rearrangement joins TRBV30 to TRBJ1-5; D might be TRBD1 (6 bases). CDR1 is GTSNPN and CDR2 is SVGIG in the germline V gene (reference sequence). The CDR3 is 13 residues long. V lost 2 bases to trimming and J lost 8 bases, with 13 bases between them. CDR3 sequence reads: CAWSYRVGEPQHF. The DNA of the CDR3 is TGTGCCTGGAGTTACAGGGTAGGAGAGCCCCAGCATTTT.

The chain carries TRBV28 and TRBJ1-6, with 7 bases fitting TRBD1. CDR3 length: 14 residues. The junction had 5 bases not matched to a gene; V was cut back by 5 bases and J by 7 bases. Germline assignment: CDR1 MDHEN and CDR2 SYDVKM. DNA of the CDR3: TGTGCCAGCAGTAAGACAGGGTGGAATTCACCCCTCCACTTT. Its protein is CASSKTGWNSPLHF.

V and J are TRBV5-1 and TRBJ1-6, with TRBD1 as a possible D gene (6 bases). CDR3 size: 14 residues. CDR1 and CDR2 (germline): SGHRS, YFSETQ. The ends were cut back, 4 bases at V and 7 bases at J, with 12 bases in the middle. The DNA of the CDR3 is TGCGCCAGCAGCCCTACAGGGAAAAATTCACCCCTCCACTTT. Its protein is CASSPTGKNSPLHF. Using reference TRBV5-1 and TRBJ1-6 for the parts outside the CDR3, the full variable domain is KAGVTQTPRYLIKTRGQQVTLSCSPISGHRSVSWYQQTPGQGLQFLFEYFSETQRNKGNFPGRFSGRQFSNSRSEMNVSTLELGDSALYLCASSPTGKNSPLHFGNGTRLTVT.

In this sample, this clone turned up a few times. The chain recombines TRBV9 with TRBJ1-6, with D possibly matching TRBD1 (5 bases). CDR1 is SGDLS, CDR2 YYNGEE, per germline. Trimming took 0 bases from V and 7 from J, leaving 8 bases between them. CDR3 length: 14 amino acids. In DNA form, the CDR3 reads TGTGCCAGCAGCGTAGGGGGGGAAAATTCACCCCTCCACTTT. Residues: CASSVGGENSPLHF.

CDR3 DNA sequence: TGTGCCAGCAGCTCCGACATGGAGGCACCCCTCCACTTT. As protein: CASSSDMEAPLHF. This sequence joins TRBV7-3 and TRBJ1-6; no reliable D call. The V end lost 4 bases, the J end lost 11 bases, and 12 bases lay between the germline ends. The CDR3 loop spans 13 amino acids. CDR1 and CDR2 (germline): SGHTA, FQGTGA.

This clone has more than one count but fewer than ten. The genes are TRBV15 and TRBJ2-5, with a possible D match to TRBD2 (6 bases). The germline V gene has CDR1 LNHNV and CDR2 YYDKDF (reference sequence). V was clipped by 0 bases and J by 0 bases, with 8 bases between them. This CDR3 comprises 15 residues. The CDR3 DNA sequence: TGTGCCACCAGCAGAGATGCGGGGTACCAAGAGACCCAGTACTTC. This gives the protein CATSRDAGYQETQYF.

The CDR3 loop reads CASSSGQGTREQYF. The CDR3 DNA sequence: TGTGCCAGTAGCTCGGGACAGGGAACGAGGGAGCAGTACTTC. The chain uses TRBV19 and TRBJ2-7; 9 bases align to TRBD1. The CDR3 has 14 residues. The ends lost 6 bases at V and 7 bases at J; junction bases unmatched: 10. CDR1 and CDR2 from the germline V gene are LNHDA and SQIVND (reference sequence).

The V gene is TRBV5-1, the J gene TRBJ2-7; TRBD2 matches at 10 bases. Per germline, CDR1 SGHRS and CDR2 YFSETQ. V shed 0 bases, J shed 7 bases, and the junction held 4 bases outside the gene matches. CDR3 length equals 14 residues. CDR3: CASSLGLAGEEQYF. The CDR3 bases are TGCGCCAGCAGCTTGGGACTAGCGGGTGAAGAGCAGTACTTC. Full variable domain (remainder filled in from reference TRBV5-1 and TRBJ2-7): KAGVTQTPRYLIKTRGQQVTLSCSPISGHRSVSWYQQTPGQGLQFLFEYFSETQRNKGNFPGRFSGRQFSNSRSEMNVSTLELGDSALYLCASSLGLAGEEQYFGPGTRLTVT.

This clone appeared a few times. J is TRBJ2-7 and V is TRBV11-2; D is possibly TRBD1 (5 bases). V lost 4 bases to trimming and J lost 5 bases, with 21 bases between them. The V gene's germline CDR1 is SGHAT and CDR2 FQNNGV. The CDR3 covers 16 residues. Here the CDR3 DNA reads TGTGCCAGCAGCTGGACCGACCAGGGTTTATCGGACGAGCAGTACTTC. This gives the protein CASSWTDQGLSDEQYF.

The chain recombines TRBV28 with TRBJ1-5, with 7 bases fitting TRBD1. This CDR3 comprises 14 residues. Germline assignment: CDR1 MDHEN and CDR2 SYDVKM. The J segment lost 5 bases and the V segment lost 3 bases, leaving 4 bases of the junction unmatched. This CDR3 is CASSFNRGYQPQHF. The CDR3, as DNA: TGTGCCAGCAGTTTTAACAGGGGCTATCAGCCCCAGCATTTT.

This chain joins TRBV27 and TRBJ2-1, with 9 bases aligning to TRBD2. Germline V gives CDR1 MNHEY, CDR2 SMNVEV (reference sequence). Trimming cost V 5 bases and J 4 bases; bases outside gene matches: 0. The CDR3 sequence is 13 residues long. In DNA, the CDR3 is TGTGCCAGCAGTAGCGGGAGGTACAATGAGCAGTTCTTC. Protein sequence: CASSSGRYNEQFF.